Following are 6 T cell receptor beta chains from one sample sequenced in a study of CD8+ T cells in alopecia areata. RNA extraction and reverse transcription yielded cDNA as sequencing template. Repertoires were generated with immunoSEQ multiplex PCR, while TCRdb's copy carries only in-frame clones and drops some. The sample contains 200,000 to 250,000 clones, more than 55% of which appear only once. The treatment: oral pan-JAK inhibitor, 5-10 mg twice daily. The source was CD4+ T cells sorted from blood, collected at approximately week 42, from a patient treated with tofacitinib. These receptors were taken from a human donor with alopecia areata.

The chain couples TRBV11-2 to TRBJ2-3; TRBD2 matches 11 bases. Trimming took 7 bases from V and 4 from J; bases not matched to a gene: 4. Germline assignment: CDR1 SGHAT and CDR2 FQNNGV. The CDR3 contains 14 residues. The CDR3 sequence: CASTLSGGADTQYF. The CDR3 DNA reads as TGTGCCAGCACCCTTAGCGGGGGGGCAGATACGCAGTATTTT.

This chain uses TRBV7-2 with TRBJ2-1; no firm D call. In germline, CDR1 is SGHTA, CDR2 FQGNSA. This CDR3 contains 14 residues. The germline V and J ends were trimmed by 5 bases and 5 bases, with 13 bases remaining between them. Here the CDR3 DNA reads TGTGCCAGCAGCCCAAGGCCGGCAGACAATGAGCAGTTCTTC. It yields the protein CASSPRPADNEQFF.

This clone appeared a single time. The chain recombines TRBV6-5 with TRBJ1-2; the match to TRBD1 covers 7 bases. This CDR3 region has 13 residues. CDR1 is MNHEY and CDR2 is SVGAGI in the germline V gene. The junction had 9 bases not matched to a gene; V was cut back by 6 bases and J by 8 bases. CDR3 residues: CASRLDRASGYTF. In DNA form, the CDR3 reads TGTGCCAGCAGACTTGACAGGGCCTCCGGCTACACCTTC.

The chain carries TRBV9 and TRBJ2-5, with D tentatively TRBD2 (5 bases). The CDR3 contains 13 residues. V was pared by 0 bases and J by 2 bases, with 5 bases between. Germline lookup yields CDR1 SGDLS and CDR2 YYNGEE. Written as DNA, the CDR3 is TGTGCCAGCAGCGTAGGAGGGCAAGAGACCCAGTACTTC. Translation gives CASSVGGQETQYF.

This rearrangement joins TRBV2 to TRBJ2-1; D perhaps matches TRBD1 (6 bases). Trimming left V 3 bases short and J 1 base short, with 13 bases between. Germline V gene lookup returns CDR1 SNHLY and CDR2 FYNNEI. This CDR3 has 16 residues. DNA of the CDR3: TGTGCCAGCAGTGATGTGGGGGCCGCTTCCTACAATGAGCAGTTCTTC. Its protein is CASSDVGAASYNEQFF.

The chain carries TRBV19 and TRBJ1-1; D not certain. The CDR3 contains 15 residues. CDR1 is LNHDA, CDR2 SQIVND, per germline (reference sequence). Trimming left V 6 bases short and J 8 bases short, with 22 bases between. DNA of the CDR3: TGTGCCAGTAGGGGGATAGGTAAAGCGGGCAGAGAAGCTTTCTTT. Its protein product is CASRGIGKAGREAFF.